This T cell receptor beta chain was retrieved from a study of T cell responses to AZD1222 COVID-19 vaccine. This CDR3 has 16 amino acids. V shed 1 base and J shed 7 bases, with 14 bases lying between them. Germline V CDR1 and CDR2: SGHDN, FVKESK. Profiling relied on immunoSEQ multiplex PCR, and the TCRdb table lists in-frame clones only, not all of them. The sample has 140,000 or so clones; 80% to 90% are singletons. Sequences were derived from peripheral blood, sampled on day 0 of AZD1222 vaccination. This TCR derives from an adult in good health. The V and J genes are TRBV14 and TRBJ1-6; D remains unclear. The CDR3 DNA is TGTGCCAGCAGCCAAGTGTCGGGGAGGACCAATTCACCCCTCCACTTT. Its protein product is CASSQVSGRTNSPLHF.